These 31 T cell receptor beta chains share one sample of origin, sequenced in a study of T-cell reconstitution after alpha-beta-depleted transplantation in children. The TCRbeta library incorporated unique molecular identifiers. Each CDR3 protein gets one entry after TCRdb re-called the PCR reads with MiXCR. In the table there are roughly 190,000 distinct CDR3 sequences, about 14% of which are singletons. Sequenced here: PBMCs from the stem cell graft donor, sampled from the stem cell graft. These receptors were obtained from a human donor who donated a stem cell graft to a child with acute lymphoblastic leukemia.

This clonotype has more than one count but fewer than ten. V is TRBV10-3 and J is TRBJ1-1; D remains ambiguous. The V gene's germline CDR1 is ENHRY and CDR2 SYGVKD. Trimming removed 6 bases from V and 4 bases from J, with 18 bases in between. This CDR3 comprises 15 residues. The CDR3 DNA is TGTGCCATCAGAACGGACCTTCTAAGGACCACTGAAGCTTTCTTT. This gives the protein CAIRTDLLRTTEAFF.

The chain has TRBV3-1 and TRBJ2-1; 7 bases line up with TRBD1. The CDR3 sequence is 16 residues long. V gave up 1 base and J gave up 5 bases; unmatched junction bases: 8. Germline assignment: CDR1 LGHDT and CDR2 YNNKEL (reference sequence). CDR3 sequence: CASSQGRGSNHNEQFF. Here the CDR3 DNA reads TGTGCCAGCAGCCAAGGCAGGGGGTCTAACCACAATGAGCAGTTCTTC.

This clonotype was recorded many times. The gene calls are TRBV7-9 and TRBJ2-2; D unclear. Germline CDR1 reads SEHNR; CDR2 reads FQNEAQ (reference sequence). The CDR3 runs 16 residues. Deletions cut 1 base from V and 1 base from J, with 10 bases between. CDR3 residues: CASSLERVWNTGELFF. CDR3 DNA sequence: TGTGCCAGCAGCTTAGAGCGAGTATGGAACACCGGGGAGCTGTTTTTT.

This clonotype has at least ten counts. CDR3 nucleotide sequence: TGTGCCTGGATCCAAAGGGACAGTCCCTATGGCTACACCTTC. Protein sequence: CAWIQRDSPYGYTF. This chain connects TRBV30 to TRBJ1-2, with 7 bases aligning to TRBD1. The germline gives CDR1 GTSNPN, CDR2 SVGIG (reference sequence). The length of the CDR3 is 14 residues. The J segment lost 4 bases and the V segment lost 4 bases, leaving 9 bases of the junction unmatched.

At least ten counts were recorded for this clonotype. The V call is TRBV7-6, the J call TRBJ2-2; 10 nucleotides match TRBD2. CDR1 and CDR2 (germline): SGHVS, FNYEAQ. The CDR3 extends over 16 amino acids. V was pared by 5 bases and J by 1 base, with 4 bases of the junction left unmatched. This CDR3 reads CASSRAGGLNTGELFF. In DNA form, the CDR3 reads TGTGCCAGCAGCCGAGCGGGAGGGTTGAACACCGGGGAGCTGTTTTTT.

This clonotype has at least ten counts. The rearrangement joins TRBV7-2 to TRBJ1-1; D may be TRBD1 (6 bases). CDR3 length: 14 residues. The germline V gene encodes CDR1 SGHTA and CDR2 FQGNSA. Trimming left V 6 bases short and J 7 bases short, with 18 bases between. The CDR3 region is CASSLYGGRIEAFF. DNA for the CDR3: TGTGCCAGCAGTCTCTACGGGGGGCGCATTGAAGCTTTCTTT.

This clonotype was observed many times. CDR3 DNA: TGTGCCAGCACCTTAGCGGGAACTTCCTACGAGCAGTACTTC. Protein: CASTLAGTSYEQYF. The chain couples TRBV12-3 or TRBV12-4 to TRBJ2-7, with 8 bases lining up with TRBD2. J was trimmed by 1 base and V by 7 bases; bases with no gene match: 6. This CDR3 has 14 residues.

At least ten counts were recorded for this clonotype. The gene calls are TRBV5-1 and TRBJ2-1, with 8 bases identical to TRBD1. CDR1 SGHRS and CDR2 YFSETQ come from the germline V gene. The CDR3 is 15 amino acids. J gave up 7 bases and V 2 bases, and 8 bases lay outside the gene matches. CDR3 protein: CASSFYRTGTNEQFF. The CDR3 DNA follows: TGCGCCAGCAGCTTTTACCGGACAGGGACGAATGAGCAGTTCTTC.

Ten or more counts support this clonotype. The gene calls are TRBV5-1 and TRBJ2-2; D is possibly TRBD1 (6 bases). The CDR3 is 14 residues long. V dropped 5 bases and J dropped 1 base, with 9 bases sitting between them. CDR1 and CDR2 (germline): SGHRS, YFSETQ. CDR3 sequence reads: CASRGGRNTGELFF. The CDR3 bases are TGCGCCAGCAGAGGGGGAAGGAACACCGGGGAGCTGTTTTTT.

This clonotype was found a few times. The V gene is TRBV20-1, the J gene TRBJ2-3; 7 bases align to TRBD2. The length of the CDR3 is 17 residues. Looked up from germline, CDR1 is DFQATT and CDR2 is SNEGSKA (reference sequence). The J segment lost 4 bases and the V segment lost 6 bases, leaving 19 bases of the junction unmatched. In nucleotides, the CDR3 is TGCAGTGCCCTTGGCGTCGGCGGGAGCTTGGGCGCAGATACGCAGTATTTT. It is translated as CSALGVGGSLGADTQYF.

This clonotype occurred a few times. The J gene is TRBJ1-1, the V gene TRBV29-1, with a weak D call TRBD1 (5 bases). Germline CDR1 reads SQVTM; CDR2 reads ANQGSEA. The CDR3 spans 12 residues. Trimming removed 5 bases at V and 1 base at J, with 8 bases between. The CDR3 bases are TGCAGCGTTATGACAGCGAACACTGAAGCTTTCTTT. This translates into CSVMTANTEAFF.

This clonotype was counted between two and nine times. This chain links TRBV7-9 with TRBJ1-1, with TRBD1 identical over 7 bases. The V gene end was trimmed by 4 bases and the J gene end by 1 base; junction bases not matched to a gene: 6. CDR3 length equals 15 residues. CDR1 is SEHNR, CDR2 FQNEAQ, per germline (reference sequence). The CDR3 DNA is TGTGCCAGCAGCTCGAGGGGGACAGAGAACACTGAAGCTTTCTTT. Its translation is CASSSRGTENTEAFF.

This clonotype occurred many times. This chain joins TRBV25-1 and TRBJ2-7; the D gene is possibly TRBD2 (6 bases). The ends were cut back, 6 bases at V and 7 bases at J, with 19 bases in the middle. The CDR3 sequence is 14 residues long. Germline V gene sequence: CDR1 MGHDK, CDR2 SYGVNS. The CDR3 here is CASSGLGLSGEQYF. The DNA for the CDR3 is TGTGCCAGCAGCGGGTTGGGACTGTCTGGGGAGCAGTACTTC.

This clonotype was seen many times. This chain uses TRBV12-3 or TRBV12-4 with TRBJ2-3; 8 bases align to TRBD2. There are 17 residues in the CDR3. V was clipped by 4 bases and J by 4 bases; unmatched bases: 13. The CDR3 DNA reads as TGTGCCAGCAGTTCCGAGTCTGGGACGCGGGGGGCAGATACGCAGTATTTT. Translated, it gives CASSSESGTRGADTQYF.

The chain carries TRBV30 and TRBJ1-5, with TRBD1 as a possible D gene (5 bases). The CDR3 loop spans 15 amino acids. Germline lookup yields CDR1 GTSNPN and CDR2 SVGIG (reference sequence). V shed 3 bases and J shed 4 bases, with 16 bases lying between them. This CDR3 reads CAWSAGAGLNQPQHF. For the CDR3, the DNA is TGTGCCTGGAGCGCGGGTGCGGGACTGAATCAGCCCCAGCATTTT.

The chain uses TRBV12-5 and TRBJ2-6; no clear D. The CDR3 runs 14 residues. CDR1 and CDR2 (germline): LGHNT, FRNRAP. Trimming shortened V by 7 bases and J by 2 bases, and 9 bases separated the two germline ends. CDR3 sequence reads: CASAPAAGANVLTF. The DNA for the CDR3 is TGTGCTAGTGCCCCCGCTGCTGGGGCCAACGTCCTGACTTTC.

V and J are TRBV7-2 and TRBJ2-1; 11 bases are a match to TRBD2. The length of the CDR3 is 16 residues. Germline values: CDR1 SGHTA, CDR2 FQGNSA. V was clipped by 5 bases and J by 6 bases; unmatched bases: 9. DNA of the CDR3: TGTGCCAGCAGCCGCGTTAGCGGGAGGGAATCCAATGAGCAGTTCTTC. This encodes CASSRVSGRESNEQFF.

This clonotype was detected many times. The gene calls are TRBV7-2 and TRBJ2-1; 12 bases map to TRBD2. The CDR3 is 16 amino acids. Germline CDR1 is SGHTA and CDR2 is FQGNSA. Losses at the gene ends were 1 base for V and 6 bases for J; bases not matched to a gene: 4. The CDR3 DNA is TGTGCCAGCAGCTTAGGCCGACTAGCGGGAGCCAATGAGCAGTTCTTC. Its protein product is CASSLGRLAGANEQFF.

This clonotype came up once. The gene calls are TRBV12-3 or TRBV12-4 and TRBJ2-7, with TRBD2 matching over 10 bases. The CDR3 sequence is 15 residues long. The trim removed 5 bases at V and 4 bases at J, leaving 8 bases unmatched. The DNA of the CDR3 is TGTGCCAGCAGTCTTAGCGGGAGGTCCCAATACGAGCAGTACTTC. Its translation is CASSLSGRSQYEQYF.

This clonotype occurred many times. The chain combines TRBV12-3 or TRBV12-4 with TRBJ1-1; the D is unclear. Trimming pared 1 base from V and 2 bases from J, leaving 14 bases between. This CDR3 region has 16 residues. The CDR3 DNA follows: TGTGCCAGCAGTTTAGTAAGTTGGGCTTATAACACTGAAGCTTTCTTT. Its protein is CASSLVSWAYNTEAFF.

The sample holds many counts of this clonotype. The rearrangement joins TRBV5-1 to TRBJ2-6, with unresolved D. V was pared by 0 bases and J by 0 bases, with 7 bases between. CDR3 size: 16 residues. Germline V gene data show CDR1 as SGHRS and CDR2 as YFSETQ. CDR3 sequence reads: CASSLDGHSGANVLTF. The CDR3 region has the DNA TGCGCCAGCAGCTTGGACGGCCACTCTGGGGCCAACGTCCTGACTTTC.

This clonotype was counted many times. The CDR3 nucleotides are TGTGCCAGCAGTTATCGGACTAGCGGGAGTAGATCCTACGAGCAGTACTTC. Amino acids: CASSYRTSGSRSYEQYF. The chain combines TRBV6-2 or TRBV6-3 with TRBJ2-7; 13 positions agree with TRBD2. The CDR3 is 17 residues long. J was trimmed by 1 base and V by 3 bases; bases with no gene match: 6. Germline assignment: CDR1 MNHEY and CDR2 SVGEGT.

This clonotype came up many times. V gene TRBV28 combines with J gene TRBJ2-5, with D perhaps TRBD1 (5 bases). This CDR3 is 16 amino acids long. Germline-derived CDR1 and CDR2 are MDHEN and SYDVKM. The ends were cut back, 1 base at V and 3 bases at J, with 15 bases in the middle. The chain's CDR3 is CASSLFQQAFKETQYF. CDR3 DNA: TGTGCCAGCAGTTTATTTCAACAGGCTTTTAAAGAGACCCAGTACTTC.

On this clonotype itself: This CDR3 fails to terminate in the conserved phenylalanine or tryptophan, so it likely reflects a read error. CDR3: CASSGGAGGNTEAFL. CDR3 DNA sequence: TGTGCCAGCAGCGGAGGGGCAGGGGGGAACACTGAAGCTTTCTTG. The chain links TRBV9 to TRBJ1-1; 7 nucleotides match TRBD1. There are 15 residues in the CDR3. CDR1 SGDLS and CDR2 YYNGEE come from the germline V gene. The V segment lost 3 bases and the J segment 1 base; nucleotides outside the gene matches: 6.

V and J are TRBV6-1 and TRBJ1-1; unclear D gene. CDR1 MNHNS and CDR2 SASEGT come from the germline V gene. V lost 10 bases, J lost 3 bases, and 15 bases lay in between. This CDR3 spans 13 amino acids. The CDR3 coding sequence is TGTGCCACCTTAATGGGTTTTGACACTGAAGCTTTCTTT. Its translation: CATLMGFDTEAFF.

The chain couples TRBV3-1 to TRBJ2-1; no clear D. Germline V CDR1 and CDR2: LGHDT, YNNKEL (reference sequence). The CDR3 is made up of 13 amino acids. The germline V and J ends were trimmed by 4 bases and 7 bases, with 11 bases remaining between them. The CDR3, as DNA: TGTGCCAGCAGCCTGCTCGGAGCGAATGAGCAGTTCTTC. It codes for CASSLLGANEQFF.

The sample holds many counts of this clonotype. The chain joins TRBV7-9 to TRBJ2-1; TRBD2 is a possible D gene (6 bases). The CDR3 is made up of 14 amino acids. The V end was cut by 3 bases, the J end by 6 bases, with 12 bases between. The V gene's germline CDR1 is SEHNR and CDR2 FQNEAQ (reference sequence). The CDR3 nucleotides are TGTGCCAGCAGCTTTCCGGGAGACATCAATGAGCAGTTCTTC. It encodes CASSFPGDINEQFF.

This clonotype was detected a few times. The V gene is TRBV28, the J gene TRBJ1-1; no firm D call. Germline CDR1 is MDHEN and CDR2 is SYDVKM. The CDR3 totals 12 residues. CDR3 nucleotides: TGTGGGACGTGGGCCATGAACACTGAAGCTTTCTTT. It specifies CGTWAMNTEAFF.

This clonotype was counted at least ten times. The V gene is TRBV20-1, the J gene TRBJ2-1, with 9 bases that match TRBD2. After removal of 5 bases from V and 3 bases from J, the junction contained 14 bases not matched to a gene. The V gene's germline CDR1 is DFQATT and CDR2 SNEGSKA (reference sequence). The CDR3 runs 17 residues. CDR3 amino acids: CSADHRVSGRLYNEQFF. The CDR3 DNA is TGCAGTGCTGACCACCGGGTCAGCGGGAGGCTCTACAATGAGCAGTTCTTC.

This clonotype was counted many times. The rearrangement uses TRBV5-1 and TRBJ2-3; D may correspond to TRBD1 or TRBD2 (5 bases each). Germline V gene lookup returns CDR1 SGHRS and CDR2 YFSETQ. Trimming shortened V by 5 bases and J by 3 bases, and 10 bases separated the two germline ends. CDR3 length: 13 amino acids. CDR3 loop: CASSTRQTDTQYF. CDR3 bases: TGCGCCAGCAGTACTAGACAGACAGATACGCAGTATTTT.

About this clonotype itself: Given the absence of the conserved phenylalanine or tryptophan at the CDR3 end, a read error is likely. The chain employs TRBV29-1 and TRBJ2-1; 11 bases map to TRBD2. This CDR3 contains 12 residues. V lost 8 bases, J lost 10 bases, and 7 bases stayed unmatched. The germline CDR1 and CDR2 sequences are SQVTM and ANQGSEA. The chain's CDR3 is CSHSRLAGEQFS. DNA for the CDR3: TGCAGCCACTCCAGACTAGCGGGAGAGCAGTTCTCC.